Following are 28 T cell receptor beta chains from one sample sequenced in a study of cytomegalovirus exposure and HLA in healthy donors (TCRdb year 2017). The library came from the immunoSEQ multiplex PCR assay. The source is immuneACCESS, and TCRdb retained only in-frame sequences with V and J called. Part of the clones is not carried over; for the studies checked, unresolved V genes explain less than half of this, and the remainder is unexplained. The sample contains over 200,000 clones, just over 85% of them found a single time. The leading ten clones occupy about 2.7% of the sample. The sequencing sample was made of PBMCs. The receptor source for this set is a woman aged 18-29 years in good health and CMV-seronegative.

This chain joins TRBV6-1 and TRBJ2-3, with a tentative D call TRBD2 (6 bases). In germline, CDR1 is MNHNS, CDR2 SASEGT. The V end lost 6 bases, the J end lost 2 bases, and 12 bases lay between the germline ends. The CDR3 runs 14 residues. The CDR3 protein is CASRLEGYTDTQYF. DNA of the CDR3: TGTGCCAGCAGATTGGAGGGGTACACAGATACGCAGTATTTT.

This rearrangement joins TRBV15 to TRBJ2-7; D is perhaps TRBD2 (6 bases). Germline V gene data show CDR1 as LNHNV and CDR2 as YYDKDF (reference sequence). V gave up 5 bases and J gave up 3 bases, with 14 bases separating them. The CDR3 extends over 14 amino acids. CDR3 protein: CATSRGAGLYEQYF. The DNA for the CDR3 is TGTGCCACCAGCCGGGGAGCGGGTCTCTACGAGCAGTACTTC.

This clone was counted once. The V gene is TRBV7-9, the J gene TRBJ1-3, with a tentative D call TRBD1 (5 bases). The germline V and J ends were trimmed by 2 bases and 4 bases, with 12 bases remaining between them. The germline gives CDR1 SEHNR, CDR2 FQNEAQ (reference sequence). The CDR3 runs to 15 residues. CDR3 residues: CASSLHEPGGNTIYF. As DNA, the CDR3 is TGTGCCAGCAGCTTACACGAACCAGGGGGAAACACCATATATTTT. Together with reference TRBV7-9 and TRBJ1-3, the CDR3 gives the full variable domain: DTGVSQNPRHKITKRGQNVTFRCDPISEHNRLYWYRQTLGQGPEFLTYFQNEAQLEKSRLLSDRFSAERPKGSFSTLEIQRTEQGDSAMYLCASSLHEPGGNTIYFGEGSWLTVV.

V is TRBV5-1 and J is TRBJ1-3; 8 bases fit TRBD1. J lost 1 base, V lost 3 bases, and 0 bases had no gene match. CDR3 length: 14 amino acids. Germline V gene sequence: CDR1 SGHRS, CDR2 YFSETQ. This chain's CDR3 is CASSWTGSGNTIYF. The CDR3 DNA reads TGCGCCAGCAGCTGGACAGGGTCTGGAAACACCATATATTTT.

This chain uses TRBV5-6 with TRBJ1-2, with 8 nucleotides matching TRBD1. V was pared by 4 bases and J by 5 bases, with 4 bases of the junction left unmatched. This CDR3 is 13 amino acids long. Germline CDR1 and CDR2: SGHDT and YYEEEE. The CDR3, as DNA: TGTGCCAGCAGCGCGGGACAGGCTTATGGCTACACCTTC. This encodes CASSAGQAYGYTF.

The CDR3 spells CASSLGVGHGEQYF. The DNA for the CDR3 is TGTGCCAGCAGTTTAGGTGTGGGGCATGGCGAGCAGTACTTC. J is TRBJ2-7 and V is TRBV28, with D perhaps TRBD1 (5 bases). Germline V gene lookup returns CDR1 MDHEN and CDR2 SYDVKM. Trimming took 2 bases from V and 6 from J, leaving 14 bases between them. The CDR3 is 14 amino acids. The variable domain in full, with the rest retrieved from reference TRBV28 and TRBJ2-7, is DVKVTQSSRYLVKRTGEKVFLECVQDMDHENMFWYRQDPGLGLRLIYFSYDVKMKEKGDIPEGYSVSREKKERFSLILESASTNQTSMYLCASSLGVGHGEQYFGPGTRLTVT.

The chain joins TRBV5-6 to TRBJ1-2; TRBD1 aligns across 7 bases. Germline lookup yields CDR1 SGHDT and CDR2 YYEEEE. The CDR3 has 15 amino acids. Germline trimming cut 2 bases from V and 5 bases from J; bases unmatched to any gene: 9. CDR3 sequence reads: CASSLGTVAAYGYTF. As DNA, the CDR3 is TGTGCCAGCAGCTTAGGGACAGTCGCGGCTTATGGCTACACCTTC.

Concerning this clone itself: Relative to the germline gene, one junction end is altered; a read error may explain this. The chain uses TRBV2 and TRBJ2-7; 8 bases are a match to TRBD2. Per germline, CDR1 SNHLY and CDR2 FYNNEI. The CDR3 runs 14 residues. The CDR3 DNA reads as TGTGCCAGCGGGTTAGTAGCGGGATCCTCCGAGCAGTACTTC. Amino acid sequence: CASGLVAGSSEQYF.

CDR3 sequence: CASSVATGHQETQYF. Written as DNA, the CDR3 is TGTGCCAGCAGCGTGGCGACAGGGCACCAAGAGACCCAGTACTTC. The chain carries TRBV5-4 and TRBJ2-5; 7 bases align to TRBD1. The CDR3 loop spans 15 amino acids. J gave up 0 bases and V 4 bases, and 6 bases lay outside the gene matches. Germline V gene lookup returns CDR1 SGHNT and CDR2 YYREEE (reference sequence).

This chain links TRBV9 with TRBJ2-7, with 7 positions matching TRBD2. Trimming at V came to 0 bases and at J to 3 bases, leaving 3 bases not matched to a gene. Germline V lookup: CDR1 SGDLS, CDR2 YYNGEE. There are 14 residues in the CDR3. CDR3 sequence: CASSVAGGNYEQYF. In DNA form, the CDR3 reads TGTGCCAGCAGCGTAGCGGGAGGTAACTACGAGCAGTACTTC.

This sequence joins TRBV28 and TRBJ2-7; TRBD2 aligns across 8 bases. The CDR3 runs to 15 residues. Germline lookup yields CDR1 MDHEN and CDR2 SYDVKM. Germline trimming cut 6 bases from V and 3 bases from J; bases unmatched to any gene: 10. CDR3 in DNA: TGTGCCAGCAGCCATACGGGAGGGATCATCTACGAGCAGTACTTC. It specifies CASSHTGGIIYEQYF.

The chain uses TRBV28 and TRBJ2-7; D not certain. From germline, CDR1 is MDHEN and CDR2 SYDVKM. With 5 bases removed from V and 0 bases from J, the gap between germline ends came to 8 bases. CDR3 length: 13 residues. CDR3 amino acids: CASSLRFSYEQYF. The CDR3 DNA reads TGTGCCAGCAGTCTCAGGTTCTCCTACGAGCAGTACTTC.

This sequence joins TRBV6-5 and TRBJ1-2; possibly TRBD1 for D (6 bases). Germline CDR1 is MNHEY and CDR2 is SVGAGI. V lost 10 bases, J lost 2 bases, and 14 bases lay in between. The CDR3 is 13 amino acids. The chain's CDR3 is CATRGTSNYGYTF. The CDR3 DNA is TGTGCCACGCGGGGGACATCAAACTATGGCTACACCTTC.

This chain joins TRBV4-1 and TRBJ1-4; D unclear. This CDR3 has 15 amino acids. CDR1 and CDR2 from the germline V gene are MGHRA and YSYEKL. V lost 0 bases, J lost 8 bases, and 13 bases lay in between. The CDR3 sequence: CASSQEAGLDEKLFF. CDR3 bases: TGCGCCAGCAGCCAAGAGGCGGGGTTGGACGAAAAACTGTTTTTT.

This chain links TRBV5-6 with TRBJ2-1; 8 bases line up with TRBD2. Germline V gene lookup returns CDR1 SGHDT and CDR2 YYEEEE. J was trimmed by 7 bases and V by 4 bases; bases with no gene match: 7. The CDR3 contains 14 residues. The CDR3 here is CASSLPGLGNEQFF. The CDR3 DNA sequence: TGTGCCAGCAGCCTACCGGGACTAGGTAATGAGCAGTTCTTC.

This clone was detected once. V is TRBV6-1 and J is TRBJ2-3; 11 nucleotides line up with TRBD2. The CDR3 totals 17 residues. J gave up 0 bases and V 3 bases, and 5 bases lay outside the gene matches. Germline V gene lookup returns CDR1 MNHNS and CDR2 SASEGT. The CDR3 spells CASSESLAGGSTDTQYF. The CDR3 DNA sequence: TGTGCCAGCAGTGAGTCATTAGCGGGAGGGAGCACAGATACGCAGTATTTT.

This clone was detected a few times. The gene calls are TRBV5-4 and TRBJ2-2, with 11 bases aligning to TRBD2. Germline assignment: CDR1 SGHNT and CDR2 YYREEE (reference sequence). The CDR3 spans 16 residues. The trim removed 0 bases at V and 9 bases at J, leaving 7 bases unmatched. In nucleotides, the CDR3 is TGTGCCAGCAGCTTGGAGTCTAGCGGGAGGCCCCGGGAGCTGTTTTTT. It specifies CASSLESSGRPRELFF.

J is TRBJ1-5 and V is TRBV28; no clear D. There are 14 residues in the CDR3. Germline CDR1 reads MDHEN; CDR2 reads SYDVKM. V shed 0 bases and J shed 6 bases, with 9 bases lying between them. CDR3 in DNA: TGTGCCAGCAGTTTATGGGCAGAGGGTCAGCCCCAGCATTTT. Its protein is CASSLWAEGQPQHF.

This clone showed up just a few times. The chain carries TRBV2 and TRBJ2-5, with D tentatively TRBD1 (6 bases). V was pared by 8 bases and J by 1 base, with 11 bases between. Per germline, CDR1 SNHLY and CDR2 FYNNEI. The CDR3 is 13 amino acids. The CDR3 DNA reads as TGTGCCAGCCAGAGGGACACCCAAGAGACCCAGTACTTC. Translated, it gives CASQRDTQETQYF.

V gene TRBV15 combines with J gene TRBJ2-2; 11 bases line up with TRBD2. Trimming at V came to 3 bases and at J to 4 bases, leaving 7 bases not matched to a gene. CDR1 is LNHNV and CDR2 is YYDKDF in the germline V gene (reference sequence). This CDR3 spans 17 amino acids. The CDR3 loop reads CATSRGTSGEFTGELFF. In DNA form, the CDR3 reads TGTGCCACCAGCAGGGGGACTAGCGGAGAATTCACCGGGGAGCTGTTTTTT.

This clone was seen more than once but under ten times. The V call is TRBV6-1, the J call TRBJ2-7, with a weak D call TRBD2 (5 bases). The CDR3 runs to 14 residues. V lost 1 base to trimming and J lost 7 bases, with 14 bases between them. Germline V gene lookup returns CDR1 MNHNS and CDR2 SASEGT. The CDR3, as DNA: TGTGCCAGCAGTGAAGGAGACCCGACTACGGAGCAGTACTTC. Translating gives CASSEGDPTTEQYF.

The chain combines TRBV5-1 with TRBJ2-3; 7 nucleotides match TRBD2. V lost 7 bases, J lost 1 base, and 3 bases stayed unmatched. Germline CDR1 and CDR2: SGHRS and YFSETQ. The CDR3 consists of 13 residues. The chain's CDR3 is CASGLGGTDTQYF. The CDR3 DNA reads TGCGCCAGCGGACTAGGGGGCACAGATACGCAGTATTTT.

CDR3 residues: CAWRGQGFYEQYF. As DNA, the CDR3 is TGTGCCTGGAGAGGACAGGGATTCTACGAGCAGTACTTC. The chain uses TRBV30 and TRBJ2-7; 8 nucleotides agree with TRBD1. Germline assignment: CDR1 GTSNPN and CDR2 SVGIG (reference sequence). Trimming at V came to 3 bases and at J to 3 bases, leaving 4 bases not matched to a gene. The CDR3 has 13 amino acids.

The J gene is TRBJ2-7, the V gene TRBV28; 9 nucleotides match TRBD1. This CDR3 has 15 amino acids. Germline V gene data show CDR1 as MDHEN and CDR2 as SYDVKM. The V and J ends lost 4 bases and 5 bases, in that order; junction bases with no gene match: 9. This CDR3 reads CASSSSGTGIHEQYF. CDR3 nucleotide sequence: TGTGCCAGCAGTTCATCCGGGACAGGGATACACGAGCAGTACTTC.

The V call is TRBV5-6, the J call TRBJ2-2, with a tentative D call TRBD2 (6 bases). From germline, CDR1 is SGHDT and CDR2 YYEEEE. The germline V and J ends were trimmed by 4 bases and 0 bases, with 10 bases remaining between them. This CDR3 contains 15 residues. The CDR3: CASSAGRPNTGELFF. In DNA form, the CDR3 reads TGTGCCAGCAGCGCGGGACGGCCGAACACCGGGGAGCTGTTTTTT.

This chain uses TRBV5-6 with TRBJ1-3; 7 bases are a match to TRBD1. The junction had 0 bases not matched to a gene; V was cut back by 1 base and J by 2 bases. Germline loops: CDR1 SGHDT, CDR2 YYEEEE. There are 14 residues in the CDR3. This CDR3 reads CASSLTGAGNTIYF. The CDR3 DNA reads as TGTGCCAGCAGCTTGACAGGGGCTGGAAACACCATATATTTT.

This chain joins TRBV4-1 and TRBJ2-7, with 10 bases identical to TRBD2. The V and J ends lost 1 base and 3 bases, in that order; junction bases with no gene match: 9. In germline, CDR1 is MGHRA, CDR2 YSYEKL. The CDR3 is 17 residues long. CDR3 loop: CASSQGVNLAGVYEQYF. CDR3 coding DNA: TGCGCCAGCAGCCAAGGGGTCAACCTAGCGGGAGTCTACGAGCAGTACTTC.

This clone was seen only once. The chain carries TRBV6-5 and TRBJ2-7, with 8 bases identical to TRBD2. The CDR3 runs 15 residues. The ends lost 6 bases at V and 0 bases at J; junction bases unmatched: 7. Germline lookup yields CDR1 MNHEY and CDR2 SVGAGI. The CDR3 DNA sequence: TGTGCCAGCAGCACCCAGCGGGAGTTCTCCTACGAGCAGTACTTC. Encoded protein: CASSTQREFSYEQYF.